A single T cell receptor beta chain is shown here with its context. The antigen is unknown. This entry comes from a study of CD8+CD57+ T cells in acquired aplastic anemia. The study's findings and limits: The study identified almost 30 CD8+ CDR3 sequences shared by patients and controls.

Both TCR beta VDJ combination and CDR3 sequence profiling were carried out. Genomic DNA was the template for this profiling. TCRdb called the reads again in MiXCR, with one record for every CDR3 protein. The sample contains under 200,000 distinct CDR3 sequences, just under 45% of which appear only once. The germline gives CDR1 ENHRY, CDR2 SYGVKD. The CDR3 runs 14 residues. Trimming removed 10 bases at V and 6 bases at J, with 19 bases between. The chain has TRBV10-3 and TRBJ1-3, with D possibly matching TRBD1 (5 bases). The receptor comes from a human donor in good health. Sequencing input: sorted CD4+, CD8+, or CD8+CD57+ T cells (not recorded which) from PBMCs. The CDR3 coding sequence is TGTGCCAGCAGGCCCACAGGCTTCGAAAACACCATATATTTT. The encoded protein is CASRPTGFENTIYF.